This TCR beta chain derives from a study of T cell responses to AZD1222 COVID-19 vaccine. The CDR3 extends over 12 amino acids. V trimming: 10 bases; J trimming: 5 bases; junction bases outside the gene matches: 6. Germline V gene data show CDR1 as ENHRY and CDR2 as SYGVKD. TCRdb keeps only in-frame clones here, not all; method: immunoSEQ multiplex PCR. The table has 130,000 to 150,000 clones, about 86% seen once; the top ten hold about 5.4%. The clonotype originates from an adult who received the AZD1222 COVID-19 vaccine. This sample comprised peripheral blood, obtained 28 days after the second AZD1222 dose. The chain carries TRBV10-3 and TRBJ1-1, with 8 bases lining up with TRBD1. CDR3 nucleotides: TGTGCCACTGGACAGGGTGTAACTGAAGCTTTCTTT. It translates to CATGQGVTEAFF.